Presented here are 27 T cell receptor beta chains from one specimen sequenced in a study of shared clonotypes between healthy human individuals (dated by TCRdb to 2020 to 2022). The library came from the immunoSEQ multiplex PCR assay. TCRdb limited this immuneACCESS table to in-frame rearrangements with V and J called. A share of clones is missing; checked studies link under half to unresolved V genes, and the rest is unexplained. In this sample the table shows roughly 2 million clones, 95% of which occur a single time. The top ten constitute 0.13% of the sample. Material: naive CD4+ T cells sorted from blood. Taken with the paper, the label for cell subset or site translates to: CD45RA+ positively selected. These receptors were obtained from a man aged 18 to 30 in good health.

The chain couples TRBV6-5 to TRBJ2-1, with a tentative D call TRBD1 (6 bases). Germline V gene sequence: CDR1 MNHEY, CDR2 SVGAGI. This CDR3 is 16 amino acids long. Trimming pared 4 bases from V and 2 bases from J, leaving 15 bases between. The CDR3 is CASSSSRTVAYNEQFF. The DNA of the CDR3 is TGTGCCAGCAGTTCCTCAAGGACAGTTGCCTACAATGAGCAGTTCTTC.

The chain carries TRBV6-5 and TRBJ2-3; tentatively, D is TRBD1 (6 bases). Germline V gene sequence: CDR1 MNHEY, CDR2 SVGAGI. V lost 6 bases and J lost 7, with 8 bases in between. The CDR3 is 11 amino acids. CDR3 nucleotides: TGTGCCAGCAGCCAGGGGAATACGCAGTATTTT. The encoded protein is CASSQGNTQYF.

The sample holds one count of this clone. The gene calls are TRBV6-5 and TRBJ1-1; no reliable D call. V shed 7 bases and J shed 5 bases, with 20 bases lying between them. CDR1 MNHEY and CDR2 SVGAGI come from the germline V gene. The CDR3 consists of 15 residues. CDR3 amino acids: CASTRGNPMSTEAFF. In DNA, the CDR3 is TGTGCCAGCACACGAGGAAACCCGATGAGTACTGAAGCTTTCTTT.

Regarding this clone: Other DNA sequences in the sample encode the same CDR3. The rearrangement uses TRBV2 and TRBJ1-5; D is undetermined. Germline V gene data show CDR1 as SNHLY and CDR2 as FYNNEI. The CDR3 is made up of 14 amino acids. V shed 4 bases and J shed 1 base, with 8 bases lying between them. The CDR3 bases are TGTGCCAGCAGTGGGCAGGACAGCAATCAGCCCCAGCATTTT. The encoded protein is CASSGQDSNQPQHF.

A word on this clone: The same CDR3 can be traced to other DNA sequences in this sample. The V and J genes are TRBV2 and TRBJ2-3; no firm D call. Germline lookup yields CDR1 SNHLY and CDR2 FYNNEI. Trimming shortened V by 4 bases and J by 3 bases, and 5 bases separated the two germline ends. There are 12 residues in the CDR3. The CDR3 coding sequence is TGTGCCAGCAGTGTGAGGACAGATACGCAGTATTTT. Residues: CASSVRTDTQYF.

The count of this clone is one. The rearrangement links TRBV19 to TRBJ1-3; 7 bases align to TRBD1. Losses at the gene ends were 7 bases for V and 4 bases for J; bases not matched to a gene: 4. Germline CDR1 is LNHDA and CDR2 is SQIVND (reference sequence). The length of the CDR3 is 13 residues. The CDR3 spells CASTGQEGNTIYF. The CDR3 nucleotides read TGTGCCAGTACCGGACAGGAGGGAAACACCATATATTTT.

The V gene is TRBV30, the J gene TRBJ1-1, with D uncertain. With 8 bases removed from V and 0 bases from J, the gap between germline ends came to 10 bases. CDR3 length: 12 residues. In germline, CDR1 is GTSNPN, CDR2 SVGIG (reference sequence). CDR3 DNA sequence: TGTGCCCGAGTCGGGATGAACACTGAAGCTTTCTTT. This translates into CARVGMNTEAFF. Supplemented by reference TRBV30 and TRBJ1-1, the full variable domain reads SQTIHQWPATLVQPVGSPLSLECTVEGTSNPNLYWYRQAAGRGLQLLFYSVGIGQISSEVPQNLSASRPQDRQFILSSKKLLLSDSGFYLCARVGMNTEAFFGQGTRLTVV.

CDR3 nucleotides: TGTGCCAGCAGCTCCCCGGGGGGAAAAGCTTTCTTT. Encoded protein: CASSSPGGKAFF. The chain recombines TRBV6-6 with TRBJ1-1; TRBD1 might be the D (5 bases). CDR1 is MNHNY and CDR2 is SVGAGI in the germline V gene (reference sequence). The CDR3 spans 12 residues. Deletions cut 6 bases from V and 9 bases from J, with 14 bases between.

J is TRBJ1-1 and V is TRBV28; a weak D match, TRBD1 (6 bases). The germline gives CDR1 MDHEN, CDR2 SYDVKM. Trimming left V 7 bases short and J 5 bases short, with 20 bases between. There are 15 residues in the CDR3. CDR3 in DNA: TGTGCCAGCACCCTGCTGCGGGGGCTTCGAACTGAAGCTTTCTTT. Its translation is CASTLLRGLRTEAFF.

A remark on this clone: This specimen includes other DNA sequences encoding the same CDR3. V gene TRBV18 combines with J gene TRBJ2-5; D not resolved. The CDR3 is 13 amino acids. Trimming took 3 bases from V and 5 from J, leaving 10 bases between them. Germline V gene sequence: CDR1 KGHSH, CDR2 LQKENI. The CDR3 coding sequence is TGTGCCAGCTCACCGAGGCAGTCGGAGACCCAGTACTTC. Encoded protein: CASSPRQSETQYF.

The rearrangement links TRBV4-3 to TRBJ2-3; 7 bases are a match to TRBD2. This CDR3 region has 15 residues. Germline V lookup: CDR1 LGHNA, CDR2 YSLEER. Germline trimming cut 3 bases from V and 1 base from J; bases unmatched to any gene: 4. The DNA of the CDR3 is TGCGCCAGCAGCCAGGGGACTACCCGCACAGATACGCAGTATTTT. This translates into CASSQGTTRTDTQYF.

The chain joins TRBV18 to TRBJ1-4; the D gene is possibly TRBD1 (5 bases). Trimming pared 5 bases from V and 2 bases from J, leaving 9 bases between. The V gene's germline CDR1 is KGHSH and CDR2 LQKENI. CDR3 length: 14 residues. CDR3 protein: CASSAGRTNEKLFF. DNA for the CDR3: TGTGCCAGCTCAGCAGGGCGGACTAATGAAAAACTGTTTTTT.

The V and J genes are TRBV30 and TRBJ1-4; D is uncertain. The CDR3 is 15 residues long. V shed 0 bases and J shed 8 bases, with 16 bases lying between them. The germline CDR1 and CDR2 sequences are GTSNPN and SVGIG (reference sequence). The CDR3, as DNA: TGTGCCTGGAGTGTAGGGTTGAGGGTTAGGGAAAAACTGTTTTTT. Its translation: CAWSVGLRVREKLFF.

This chain links TRBV5-1 with TRBJ1-2; D gene ambiguous. CDR3 length: 12 residues. From germline, CDR1 is SGHRS and CDR2 YFSETQ. V lost 2 bases, J lost 6 bases, and 8 bases lay in between. The CDR3 DNA sequence: TGCGCCAGCAGCTTAGACTTTGATGGCTACACCTTC. It encodes CASSLDFDGYTF.

The V call is TRBV9, the J call TRBJ1-1; D ambiguous. From germline, CDR1 is SGDLS and CDR2 YYNGEE. Trimming took 3 bases from V and 1 from J, leaving 13 bases between them. The CDR3 runs to 15 residues. The CDR3 region is CASSEAPLGNTEAFF. CDR3 sequence (DNA): TGTGCCAGCAGCGAGGCCCCTTTGGGGAACACTGAAGCTTTCTTT. The whole variable domain, filled in from reference TRBV9 and TRBJ1-1, reads DSGVTQTPKHLITATGQRVTLRCSPRSGDLSVYWYQQSLDQGLQFLIQYYNGEERAKGNILERFSAQQFPDLHSELNLSSLELGDSALYFCASSEAPLGNTEAFFGQGTRLTVV.

This clone appeared a single time. The rearrangement links TRBV28 to TRBJ2-7; D may be TRBD1 or TRBD2 (7 bases each). Germline values: CDR1 MDHEN, CDR2 SYDVKM. This CDR3 spans 15 amino acids. V lost 7 bases and J 0 bases, leaving 16 bases between the germline ends. CDR3 region: CASTSSGGGSYEQYF. The CDR3 DNA reads TGTGCCAGCACTTCCTCAGGGGGGGGCTCCTACGAGCAGTACTTC.

The CDR3 DNA reads as TGTGCCAGCAGTTTCTCCTCAGGGGGCGGCGGCTACACCTTC. Amino acids: CASSFSSGGGGYTF. This chain links TRBV6-5 with TRBJ1-2, with TRBD1 identical over 8 bases. V shed 4 bases, J shed 8 bases, and the junction held 9 bases outside the gene matches. Looked up from germline, CDR1 is MNHEY and CDR2 is SVGAGI. The CDR3 is 14 residues long.

The rearrangement joins TRBV6-5 to TRBJ2-7; 8 bases align to TRBD2. J was trimmed by 3 bases and V by 4 bases; bases with no gene match: 8. CDR3 length: 15 amino acids. Per the germline V gene, CDR1 is MNHEY and CDR2 is SVGAGI. Written as DNA, the CDR3 is TGTGCCAGCAGTTCCACCGGGGCGGGAGGCTACGAGCAGTACTTC. Amino acids: CASSSTGAGGYEQYF.

The V gene is TRBV6-5, the J gene TRBJ2-7; 12 bases align to TRBD2. CDR3 length equals 15 residues. Trimming cost V 7 bases and J 4 bases; bases outside gene matches: 8. From germline, CDR1 is MNHEY and CDR2 SVGAGI. For the CDR3, the DNA is TGTGCCAGCACCGAACTAGCGGGGGGTAGATACGAGCAGTACTTC. Translating it yields CASTELAGGRYEQYF.

The chain recombines TRBV2 with TRBJ2-5; possibly TRBD2 for D (6 bases). V was trimmed by 3 bases and J by 0 bases, leaving 14 bases between them. The CDR3 length is 16 residues. Germline V CDR1 and CDR2: SNHLY, FYNNEI. The CDR3: CASSEVSWDYQETQYF. The CDR3 DNA is TGTGCCAGCAGTGAGGTTTCGTGGGACTACCAAGAGACCCAGTACTTC.

The rearrangement joins TRBV28 to TRBJ2-5; D uncertain. CDR3 length: 16 residues. The ends were cut back, 10 bases at V and 0 bases at J, with 21 bases in the middle. CDR1 is MDHEN and CDR2 is SYDVKM in the germline V gene. The CDR3 DNA sequence: TGTGCCACTCTACTCTCCCGGGCCCAGTACCAAGAGACCCAGTACTTC. It is translated as CATLLSRAQYQETQYF.

V and J are TRBV2 and TRBJ1-4; weak D call: TRBD1 (5 bases). In germline, CDR1 is SNHLY, CDR2 FYNNEI. The CDR3 covers 14 residues. Trimming removed 7 bases at V and 5 bases at J, with 14 bases between. This CDR3 is CASIWGRGNEKLFF. The CDR3 nucleotides are TGTGCCAGCATATGGGGTAGGGGAAATGAAAAACTGTTTTTT. Variable domain in full (rest from reference TRBV2 and TRBJ1-4): EPEVTQTPSHQVTQMGQEVILRCVPISNHLYFYWYRQILGQKVEFLVSFYNNEISEKSEIFDDQFSVERPDGSNFTLKIRSTKLEDSAMYFCASIWGRGNEKLFFGSGTQLSVL.

This chain joins TRBV9 and TRBJ2-6; D remains unclear. CDR1 is SGDLS and CDR2 is YYNGEE in the germline V gene. The CDR3 covers 15 residues. The ends were cut back, 2 bases at V and 0 bases at J, with 6 bases in the middle. CDR3 DNA sequence: TGTGCCAGCAGCGTCACAATCTCTGGGGCCAACGTCCTGACTTTC. Translated: CASSVTISGANVLTF. Variable domain in full (rest from reference TRBV9 and TRBJ2-6): DSGVTQTPKHLITATGQRVTLRCSPRSGDLSVYWYQQSLDQGLQFLIQYYNGEERAKGNILERFSAQQFPDLHSELNLSSLELGDSALYFCASSVTISGANVLTFGAGSRLTVL.

This rearrangement joins TRBV10-3 to TRBJ2-7; 8 bases are shared with TRBD2. With V trimmed by 0 bases and J by 2 bases, 6 bases remained unmatched. The germline gives CDR1 ENHRY, CDR2 SYGVKD. This CDR3 has 16 residues. The CDR3 nucleotides read TGTGCCATCAGTGAGTCTAGGGGACTAGGCCCCTACGAGCAGTACTTC. Protein: CAISESRGLGPYEQYF.

In regard to this clone: The missing conserved phenylalanine or tryptophan at the end of this CDR3 makes a read error likely. The gene calls are TRBV7-9 and TRBJ1-2, with 11 bases identical to TRBD1. The CDR3 consists of 17 residues. J lost 3 bases, V lost 4 bases, and 10 bases had no gene match. Germline values: CDR1 SEHNR, CDR2 FQNEAQ (reference sequence). The CDR3 sequence: CASSSRDRGTYHYGYTS. CDR3 nucleotides: TGTGCCAGCAGCTCTCGGGACAGGGGGACGTATCACTATGGCTACACCTCC.

This chain connects TRBV30 to TRBJ2-5; D gene ambiguous. V lost 2 bases and J 5 bases, leaving 12 bases between the germline ends. The CDR3 spans 13 residues. Germline V gives CDR1 GTSNPN, CDR2 SVGIG (reference sequence). This CDR3 is CAWSITARETQYF. CDR3 nucleotides: TGTGCCTGGAGTATTACGGCGAGGGAGACCCAGTACTTC. Together with reference TRBV30 and TRBJ2-5, the CDR3 gives the full variable domain: SQTIHQWPATLVQPVGSPLSLECTVEGTSNPNLYWYRQAAGRGLQLLFYSVGIGQISSEVPQNLSASRPQDRQFILSSKKLLLSDSGFYLCAWSITARETQYFGPGTRLLVL.

For this clone: This specimen includes other DNA sequences encoding the same CDR3. The rearrangement joins TRBV7-2 to TRBJ1-4, with 9 bases identical to TRBD1. The germline V gene encodes CDR1 SGHTA and CDR2 FQGNSA. The CDR3 totals 15 residues. V was clipped by 1 base and J by 4 bases; unmatched bases: 1. The CDR3 loop is CASSLGGQGNEKLFF. CDR3 nucleotides: TGTGCCAGCAGCTTAGGGGGACAGGGTAATGAAAAACTGTTTTTT.